One and the same sample provided the 2 T cell receptor beta chains below, sequenced in a study of cytomegalovirus exposure and HLA in healthy donors. Both 60 Vbeta primers and 13 Jbeta primers went into the PCR. Method: immunoSEQ multiplex PCR; TCRdb's copy keeps in-frame clones and lacks some. Of approximately 150,000 clones in the sample, about 69% were seen once. The sequenced sample was PBMCs. The receptors were gathered from a human donor in good health.

This sequence joins TRBV10-3 and TRBJ2-7; 7 nucleotides line up with TRBD1. Germline CDR1 is ENHRY and CDR2 is SYGVKD. This CDR3 region has 14 residues. The J segment lost 2 bases and the V segment lost 11 bases, leaving 12 bases of the junction unmatched. CDR3 sequence reads: CAGRRDRGTYEQYF. The CDR3 DNA follows: TGTGCCGGCCGACGGGACAGAGGTACCTACGAGCAGTACTTC.

The rearrangement joins TRBV15 to TRBJ2-5; D not certain. The tail of the sequence fits TRBJ2-7 better, so the J call may be wrong. Germline V lookup: CDR1 LNHNV, CDR2 YYDKDF (reference sequence). This CDR3 is built from 15 residues. CDR3 sequence reads: CATSRDGRRFDEQYF. The CDR3 coding sequence is TGTGCCACCAGCAGAGATGGTCGCAGGTTCGACGAGCAGTACTTC.